This T cell receptor beta chain was recorded in a study of blood T cells in healthy people across ages. Primers used in a second PCR of about 6 to 11 cycles were a sample-barcoded 5' primer and a J-beta primer mix. TCRdb re-derived calls from the 5' RACE reads in MiXCR, one entry per CDR3 protein. The sample yields 800,000 to 900,000 distinct CDR3 sequences, about 62% seen once. Germline values: CDR1 MNHEY, CDR2 SVGEGT. Trimming took 6 bases from V and 9 from J; bases not matched to a gene: 4. The CDR3 has 12 amino acids. The sample comprised blood. The chain is built from TRBV6-2 or TRBV6-3 and TRBJ2-1; 8 bases are shared with TRBD1. This receptor was taken from a man aged 25-45 years in good health. The CDR3 region is CASSRTGGEQFF. The CDR3 DNA sequence: TGTGCCAGCAGCCGTACAGGGGGTGAGCAGTTCTTC.